This TCR beta chain is drawn from a study of blood T cells in healthy people across ages. The sample holds a few counts of this clonotype. Its antigen is unknown. Alongside a J-beta primer mix, a sample-barcoded 5' primer served in a second PCR lasting about 7 to 12 cycles. TCRdb used MiXCR to reprocess the 5' RACE reads, holding one entry per CDR3 protein. The table lists about 1.8 million distinct CDR3 sequences, approximately 50% of them singletons. The germline CDR1 and CDR2 sequences are LGHNA and YSLEER. V was pared by 0 bases and J by 10 bases, with 7 bases of the junction left unmatched. CDR3 length: 17 amino acids. Study-wide results and caveats: Diversity was higher, and naive CD4+ cells more numerous, in long-lived donors than in aged donors.

This TCR came from a woman aged 40 to 50 in good health. The V call is TRBV4-3, the J call TRBJ2-1, with 15 nucleotides matching TRBD2. Sample: blood. CDR3 DNA: TGCGCCAGCAGCCAAGATAGGACTAGCGGGGGGGTCAAGGAGCAGTTCTTC. It translates to CASSQDRTSGGVKEQFF.